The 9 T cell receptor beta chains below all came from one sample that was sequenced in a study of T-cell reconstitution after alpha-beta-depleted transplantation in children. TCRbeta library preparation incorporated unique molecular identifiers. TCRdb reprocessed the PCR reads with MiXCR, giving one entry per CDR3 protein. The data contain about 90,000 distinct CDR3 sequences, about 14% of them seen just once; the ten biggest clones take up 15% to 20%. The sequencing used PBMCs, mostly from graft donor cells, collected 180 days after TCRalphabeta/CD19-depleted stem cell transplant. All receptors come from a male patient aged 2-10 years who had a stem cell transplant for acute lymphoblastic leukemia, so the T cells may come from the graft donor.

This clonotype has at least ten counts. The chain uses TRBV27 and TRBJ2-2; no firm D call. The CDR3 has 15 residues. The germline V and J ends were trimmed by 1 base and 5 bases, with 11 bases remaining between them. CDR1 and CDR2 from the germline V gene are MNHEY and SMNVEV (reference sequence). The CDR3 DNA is TGTGCCAGCAGTTTATGGCTGGGTGGGACCGGGGAGCTGTTTTTT. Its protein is CASSLWLGGTGELFF.

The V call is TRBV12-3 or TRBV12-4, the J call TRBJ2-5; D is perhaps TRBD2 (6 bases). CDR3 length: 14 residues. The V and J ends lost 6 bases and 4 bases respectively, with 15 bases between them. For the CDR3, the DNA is TGTGCCAGCAGCACCGGGACTCTGGGAGAGACCCAGTACTTC. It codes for CASSTGTLGETQYF.

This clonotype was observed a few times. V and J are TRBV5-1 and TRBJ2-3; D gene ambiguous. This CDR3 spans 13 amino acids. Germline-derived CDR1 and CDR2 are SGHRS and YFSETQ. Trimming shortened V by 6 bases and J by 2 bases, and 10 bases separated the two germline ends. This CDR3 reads CASISSFTDTQYF. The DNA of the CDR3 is TGCGCCAGCATTAGTTCGTTCACAGATACGCAGTATTTT.

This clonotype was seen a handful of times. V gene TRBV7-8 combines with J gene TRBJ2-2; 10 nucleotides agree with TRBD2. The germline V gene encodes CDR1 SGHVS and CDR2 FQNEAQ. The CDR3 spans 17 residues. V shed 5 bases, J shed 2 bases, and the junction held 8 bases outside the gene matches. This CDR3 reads CASSPWTSGGNTGELFF. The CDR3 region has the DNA TGTGCCAGCAGCCCCTGGACTAGCGGAGGCAACACCGGGGAGCTGTTTTTT.

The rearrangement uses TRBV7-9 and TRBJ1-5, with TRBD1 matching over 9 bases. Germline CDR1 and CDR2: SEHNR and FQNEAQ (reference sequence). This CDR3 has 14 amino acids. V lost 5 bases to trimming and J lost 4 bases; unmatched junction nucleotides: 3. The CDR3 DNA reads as TGTGCCAGCAGCAAGACAGGGGGGAATCAGCCCCAGCATTTT. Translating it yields CASSKTGGNQPQHF.

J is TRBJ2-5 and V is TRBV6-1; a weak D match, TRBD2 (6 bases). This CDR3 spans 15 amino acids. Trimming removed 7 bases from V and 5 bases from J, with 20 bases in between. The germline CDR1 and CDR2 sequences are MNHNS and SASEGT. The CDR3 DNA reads TGTGCCAGCAACCAATGGCGGGGATTAGGGGAGACCCAGTACTTC. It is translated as CASNQWRGLGETQYF.

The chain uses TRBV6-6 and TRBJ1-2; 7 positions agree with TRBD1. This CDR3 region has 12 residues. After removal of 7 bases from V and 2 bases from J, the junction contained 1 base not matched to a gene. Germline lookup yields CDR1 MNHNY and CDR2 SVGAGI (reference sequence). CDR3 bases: TGTGCCAGCACGACAGGGAACTATGGCTACACCTTC. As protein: CASTTGNYGYTF.

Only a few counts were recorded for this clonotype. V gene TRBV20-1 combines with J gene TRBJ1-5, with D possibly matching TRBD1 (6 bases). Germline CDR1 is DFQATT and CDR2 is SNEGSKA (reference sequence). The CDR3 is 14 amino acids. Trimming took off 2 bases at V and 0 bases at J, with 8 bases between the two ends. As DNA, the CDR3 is TGCAGTGCTAGAAGGACAGATAGCAATCAGCCCCAGCATTTT. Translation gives CSARRTDSNQPQHF.

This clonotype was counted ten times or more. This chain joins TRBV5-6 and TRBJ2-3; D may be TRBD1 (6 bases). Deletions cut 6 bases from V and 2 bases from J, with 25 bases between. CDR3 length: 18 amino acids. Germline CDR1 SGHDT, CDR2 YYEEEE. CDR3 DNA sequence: TGTGCCAGCACGAAAATTGGGATGAGACAGGCCCCCACAGATACGCAGTATTTT. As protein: CASTKIGMRQAPTDTQYF.